This T cell receptor beta chain was found in a study of cytomegalovirus exposure and HLA in healthy donors. This clone was picked up one time. Its antigen is unknown. The CDR3 is 15 amino acids. V trimming: 3 bases; J trimming: 4 bases; junction bases outside the gene matches: 5. Germline CDR1 reads SGHRS; CDR2 reads YFSETQ. Study-wide points: The classifier reportedly diagnosed cytomegalovirus status with high sensitivity and specificity.

A multiplex PCR was run with 60 Vbeta primers and 13 Jbeta primers. Measured with immunoSEQ multiplex PCR; TCRdb has only the in-frame clones, and not every one. The repertoire holds roughly 150,000 clones, with around two thirds as singletons. The chain recombines TRBV5-1 with TRBJ2-1; 9 nucleotides agree with TRBD2. The sample taken for sequencing was PBMCs. This TCR derives from a man aged 25 to 45 in good health and CMV-seropositive. CDR3 nucleotide sequence: TGCGCCAGCAGCTCGGGACTAGCCACATACAATGAGCAGTTCTTC. Encoded protein: CASSSGLATYNEQFF.